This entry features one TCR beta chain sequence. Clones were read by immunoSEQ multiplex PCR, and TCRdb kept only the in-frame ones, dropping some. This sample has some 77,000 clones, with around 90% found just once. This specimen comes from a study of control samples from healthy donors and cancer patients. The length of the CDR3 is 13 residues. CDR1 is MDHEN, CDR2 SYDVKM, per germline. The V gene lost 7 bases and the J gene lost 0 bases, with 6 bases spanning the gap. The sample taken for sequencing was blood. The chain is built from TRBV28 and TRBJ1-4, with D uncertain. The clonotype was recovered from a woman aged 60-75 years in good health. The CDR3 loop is CASIGTTNEKLFF. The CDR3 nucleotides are TGTGCCAGCATAGGGACAACTAATGAAAAACTGTTTTTT. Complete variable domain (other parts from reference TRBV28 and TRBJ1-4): DVKVTQSSRYLVKRTGEKVFLECVQDMDHENMFWYRQDPGLGLRLIYFSYDVKMKEKGDIPEGYSVSREKKERFSLILESASTNQTSMYLCASIGTTNEKLFFGSGTQLSVL.